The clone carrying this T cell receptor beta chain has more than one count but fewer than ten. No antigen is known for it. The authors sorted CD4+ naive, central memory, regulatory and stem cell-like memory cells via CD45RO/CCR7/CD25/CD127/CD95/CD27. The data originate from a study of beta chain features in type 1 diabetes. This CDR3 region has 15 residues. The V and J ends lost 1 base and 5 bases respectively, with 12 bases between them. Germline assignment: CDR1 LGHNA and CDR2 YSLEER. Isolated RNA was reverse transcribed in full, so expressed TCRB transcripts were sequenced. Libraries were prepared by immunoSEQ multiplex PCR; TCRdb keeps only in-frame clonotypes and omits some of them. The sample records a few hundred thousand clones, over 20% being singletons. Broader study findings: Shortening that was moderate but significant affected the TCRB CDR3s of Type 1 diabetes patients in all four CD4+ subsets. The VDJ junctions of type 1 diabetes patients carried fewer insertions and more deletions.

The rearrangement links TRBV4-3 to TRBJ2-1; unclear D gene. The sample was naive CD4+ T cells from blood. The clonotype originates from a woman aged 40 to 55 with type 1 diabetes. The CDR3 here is CASSQVTQSDNEQFF. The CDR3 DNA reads TGCGCCAGCAGCCAAGTCACACAGTCAGACAATGAGCAGTTCTTC.